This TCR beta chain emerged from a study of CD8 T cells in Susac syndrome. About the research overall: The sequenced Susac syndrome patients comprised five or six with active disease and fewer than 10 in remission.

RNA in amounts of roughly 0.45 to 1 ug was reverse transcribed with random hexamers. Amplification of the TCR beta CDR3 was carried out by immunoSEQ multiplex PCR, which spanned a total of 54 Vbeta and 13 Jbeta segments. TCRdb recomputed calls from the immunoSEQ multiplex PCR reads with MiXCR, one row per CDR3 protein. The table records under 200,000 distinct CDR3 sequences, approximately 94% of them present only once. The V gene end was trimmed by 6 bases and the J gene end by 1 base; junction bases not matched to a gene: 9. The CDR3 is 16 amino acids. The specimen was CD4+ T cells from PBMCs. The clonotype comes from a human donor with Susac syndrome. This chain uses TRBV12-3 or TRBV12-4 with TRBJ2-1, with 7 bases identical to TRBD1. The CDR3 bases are TGTGCCAGCAGCTACCAGACAGGGAAATCCTACAATGAGCAGTTCTTC. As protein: CASSYQTGKSYNEQFF.